This TCR beta chain was sequenced during a study of blood T cell repertoires in COVID-19. Study-wide context: The United States, Italy and Spain supplied acute and convalescent COVID-19 samples. From T cells, B-cell-depleted T cells, or PBMCs came the material, which was cDNA or gDNA.

CDR1 and CDR2 (germline): SGHRS, YFSETQ. The length of the CDR3 is 15 residues. J gave up 2 bases and V 1 base, and 3 bases lay outside the gene matches. Original methodology: For nucleated cells, counts were estimated from reference gene primer amplification. Method: immunoSEQ multiplex PCR; TCRdb's copy keeps in-frame clones and lacks some. The DNA gave D and trimming, while V, J and clone size come from that table. Of about 130,000 clones detected, 75% to 90% appear once; the ten largest clones hold 2% to 2.5%. The V call is TRBV5-1, the J call TRBJ2-3, with TRBD2 matching 8 bases. This TCR derives from a man aged 45-65 years with active COVID-19. Sequencing was carried out using peripheral blood. CDR3 residues: CASSLRAGVTDTQYF. CDR3 nucleotides: TGCGCCAGCAGCTTGCGAGCGGGGGTCACAGATACGCAGTATTTT. The full variable domain, rest sourced from reference TRBV5-1 and TRBJ2-3, is KAGVTQTPRYLIKTRGQQVTLSCSPISGHRSVSWYQQTPGQGLQFLFEYFSETQRNKGNFPGRFSGRQFSNSRSEMNVSTLELGDSALYLCASSLRAGVTDTQYFGPGTRLTVL.